These T cell receptor beta chains were read from a single sample in a study of blood T cells in healthy people across ages. TCRdb independently ran MiXCR on the 5' RACE reads; one entry per CDR3 protein. The table records 550,000 to 800,000 distinct CDR3 sequences, about 32% of them present only once. The sequencing sample was made of blood. Receptor source: a woman older than 75 in good health. The CDR3 runs from the conserved cysteine through the conserved F or W. A D gene is named only where the DNA matches it firmly. For some rows the clone size is stated as once, few or many, or as a class when expanded; others skip it.

CDR3: CSVDYGYTF; DNA: TGCAGCGTTGACTATGGCTACACCTTC; D: .; size: few; J: TRBJ1-2; V: TRBV29-1
CDR3: CASSPPQGPNTEAFF; DNA: TGTGCCAGCTCACCACCCCAGGGGCCAAACACTGAAGCTTTCTTT; D: .; size: few; J: TRBJ1-1; V: TRBV18
CDR3: CASSRFRGYQETQYF; DNA: TGTGCCAGCAGCCGCTTCAGGGGGTACCAAGAGACCCAGTACTTC; D: TRBD1; size: many; J: TRBJ2-5; V: TRBV3-1
CDR3: CAWSVGLFNEQFF; DNA: TGTGCCTGGAGTGTAGGGCTATTTAATGAGCAGTTCTTC; D: .; size: many; J: TRBJ2-1; V: TRBV30
CDR3: CASSLARGLAVETQYF; DNA: TGTGCCAGCAGCTTGGCCAGGGGACTAGCGGTAGAGACCCAGTACTTC; D: TRBD2; size: many; J: TRBJ2-5; V: TRBV5-6
CDR3: CASSSQGASTEAFF; DNA: TGCGCCAGCAGCTCACAGGGGGCAAGCACTGAAGCTTTCTTT; D: TRBD1; size: .; J: TRBJ1-1; V: TRBV5-1
CDR3: CSVEVGQGSGELFF; DNA: TGCAGCGTTGAAGTGGGACAGGGGTCCGGGGAGCTGTTTTTT; D: TRBD1; size: .; J: TRBJ2-2; V: TRBV29-1
CDR3: CSVEDLMQGFSNTEAFF; DNA: TGCAGCGTTGAAGATCTTATGCAGGGGTTCTCGAACACTGAAGCTTTCTTT; D: .; size: few; J: TRBJ1-1; V: TRBV29-1
CDR3: CAGSPRGGGQETQYF; DNA: TGTGCCGGCAGCCCCCGCGGGGGAGGCCAAGAGACCCAGTACTTC; D: TRBD2; size: once; J: TRBJ2-5; V: TRBV7-2
CDR3: CASKAGDTDTQYF; DNA: TGTGCCAGCAAGGCGGGGGACACAGATACGCAGTATTTT; D: TRBD2; size: once; J: TRBJ2-3; V: TRBV6-6
CDR3: CASSPRQTNTEAFF; DNA: TGTGCCAGCAGCCCGCGGCAGACGAACACTGAAGCTTTCTTT; D: .; size: few; J: TRBJ1-1; V: TRBV7-8
CDR3: CASSGGELNSPLHF; DNA: TGTGCCTCCTCCGGGGGGGAACTTAATTCACCCCTCCACTTT; D: .; size: many; J: TRBJ1-6; V: TRBV10-3
CDR3: CASSPSGTGLEPQHF; DNA: TGTGCCAGCAGTCCGAGCGGGACAGGGTTAGAGCCCCAGCATTTT; D: TRBD1; size: few; J: TRBJ1-5; V: TRBV12-3/TRBV12-4